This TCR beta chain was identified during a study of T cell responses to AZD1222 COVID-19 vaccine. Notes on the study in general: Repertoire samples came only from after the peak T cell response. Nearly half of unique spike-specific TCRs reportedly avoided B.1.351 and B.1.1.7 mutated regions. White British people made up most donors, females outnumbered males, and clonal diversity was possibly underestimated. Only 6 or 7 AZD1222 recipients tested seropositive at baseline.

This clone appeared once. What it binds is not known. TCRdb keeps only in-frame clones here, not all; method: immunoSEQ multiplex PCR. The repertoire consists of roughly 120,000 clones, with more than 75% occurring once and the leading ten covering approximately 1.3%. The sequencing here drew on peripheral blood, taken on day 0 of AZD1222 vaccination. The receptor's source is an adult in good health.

CDR3 region: CASRPGLRFGTDTQYF. DNA for the CDR3: TGTGCCAGCCGACCGGGGCTACGGTTTGGCACAGATACGCAGTATTTT. The chain joins TRBV2 to TRBJ2-3; D is possibly TRBD1 or TRBD2 (5 bases each). Per germline, CDR1 SNHLY and CDR2 FYNNEI. The CDR3 length is 16 residues. The ends were cut back, 8 bases at V and 1 base at J, with 19 bases in the middle.